The clone carrying this T cell receptor beta chain occurred many times. Its specificity is unknown. The templates were synthetic TCR analogs, and they were spiked into each PCR. Sequenced by immunoSEQ multiplex PCR; TCRdb stores in-frame clones only, minus some. The table shows 35,000 or so clones, with roughly 38% occurring only once. The data were obtained in a study of PD-L1 blockade in urothelial cancer. Study conclusions and caveats: More tumor-infiltrating T lymphocytes were found in patients who had durable benefit.

Germline CDR1 and CDR2: MGHRA and YSYEKL. This CDR3 is built from 15 residues. Deletions cut 0 bases from V and 4 bases from J, with 9 bases between. The material sequenced was tumor tissue, taken before atezolizumab (anti-PD-L1) treatment. The J gene is TRBJ1-4, the V gene TRBV4-1; D remains ambiguous. The receptor's source is a man aged 55 to 70 with urothelial cancer. The CDR3 here is CASSQENRFNEKLFF. The CDR3 bases are TGCGCCAGCAGCCAAGAGAACAGATTTAATGAAAAACTGTTTTTT.